This T cell receptor (beta chain) came from a study of blood T cell repertoires in COVID-19. Study-wide background: Donors in the United States, Italy and Spain gave samples during acute or convalescent COVID-19. T cells, B-cell-depleted T cells, or PBMCs provided the cDNA or gDNA that served as material.

A word on this clone: Within the sample, other DNA sequences also encode this same CDR3.

In the original analysis: The authors estimated nucleated cell counts from reference gene primer amplification. The assay was immunoSEQ multiplex PCR, and TCRdb's table has in-frame clones only and misses some. V and J calls and clone size follow that table, whereas D and trimming were derived from the DNA. The sample gives about 300,000 clones, 70% to 90% of which show up once; around 1.4% is in the top ten. Germline V gives CDR1 GTSNPN, CDR2 SVGIG (reference sequence). The CDR3 runs to 14 residues. V was pared by 0 bases and J by 1 base, with 8 bases between. The receptor was isolated from a man in his 70s with acute or convalescent COVID-19. This chain uses TRBV30 with TRBJ2-3; D gene unclear. Sequencing was done on a sample of peripheral blood. The CDR3 DNA reads as TGTGCCTGGAGTGTCGGCGGAGGCACAGATACGCAGTATTTT. This gives the protein CAWSVGGGTDTQYF. Full variable domain (rest looked up from reference TRBV30 and TRBJ2-3): SQTIHQWPATLVQPVGSPLSLECTVEGTSNPNLYWYRQAAGRGLQLLFYSVGIGQISSEVPQNLSASRPQDRQFILSSKKLLLSDSGFYLCAWSVGGGTDTQYFGPGTRLTVL.